What follows describes a single T cell receptor (beta chain). These data come from a study of blood T cell repertoires in COVID-19. The CDR3 has 14 amino acids. Looked up from germline, CDR1 is SGHTA and CDR2 is FQGTGA. The V end was cut by 2 bases, the J end by 2 bases, with 9 bases between. TCRdb keeps only in-frame clones here, not all; method: immunoSEQ multiplex PCR. The sample carries roughly 570,000 clones, approximately 88% recorded once. The rearrangement uses TRBV7-3 and TRBJ1-2; D is uncertain. The clonotype was recovered from a woman between 50 and 59 years old with COVID-19, enrolled during active disease. The sequencing sample was made of peripheral blood. CDR3 sequence: CASSLDGQNYGYTF. The CDR3 region has the DNA TGTGCCAGCAGCTTAGATGGGCAAAACTATGGCTACACCTTC.